The 10 T cell receptor beta chains presented below share a single source sample, sequenced in a study of T cell responses to AZD1222 COVID-19 vaccine. The data were produced by immunoSEQ multiplex PCR, yet TCRdb's version contains in-frame clones alone and is incomplete. Among 90,000 to 140,000 clones, nearly 90% were seen once, and the ten largest hold more than 40%. Sequencing was performed on peripheral blood, taken 28 days after the second AZD1222 dose. These receptor sequences come from an adult who received the AZD1222 COVID-19 vaccine.

The chain joins TRBV16 to TRBJ2-2; D is unclear. CDR1 and CDR2 from the germline V gene are KGHSY and FQNENV. Deletions cut 0 bases from V and 0 bases from J, with 8 bases between. The CDR3 contains 16 residues. This CDR3 is CASSQSVFTNTGELFF. The DNA for the CDR3 is TGTGCCAGCAGCCAATCGGTATTCACGAACACCGGGGAGCTGTTTTTT.

This CDR3 reads CASSFPSGPCKNIQYF. CDR3 coding DNA: TGTGCCAGCAGCTTTCCCTCCGGACCCTGCAAAAACATTCAGTACTTC. The rearrangement links TRBV12-1 to TRBJ2-4. TRBV12-1 counts as a pseudogene. CDR3 size: 16 residues.

The chain recombines TRBV6-5 with TRBJ2-7; a weak D match, TRBD1 (7 bases). Germline values: CDR1 MNHEY, CDR2 SVGAGI. This CDR3 is 14 amino acids long. Deletions cut 10 bases from V and 7 bases from J, with 23 bases between. The CDR3, as DNA: TGTGCCATCCGGGGAGGTTCAGGGGGAGGTGAGCAGTACTTC. The encoded protein is CAIRGGSGGGEQYF.

The chain couples TRBV5-1 to TRBJ1-3; TRBD1 is a possible D gene (5 bases). Trimming removed 4 bases at V and 2 bases at J, with 10 bases between. CDR1 SGHRS and CDR2 YFSETQ come from the germline V gene. This CDR3 region has 14 residues. The CDR3 DNA sequence: TGCGCCAGCAGCGGGGGAGGTACTGGAAACACCATATATTTT. Protein sequence: CASSGGGTGNTIYF.

This chain links TRBV7-2 with TRBJ2-1; 9 bases line up with TRBD2. After removal of 8 bases from V and 3 bases from J, the junction contained 8 bases not matched to a gene. This CDR3 has 15 residues. Germline lookup yields CDR1 SGHTA and CDR2 FQGNSA. The CDR3 spells CASGKGLALYNEQFF. CDR3 bases: TGTGCCAGCGGCAAAGGACTAGCGCTCTACAATGAGCAGTTCTTC.

The chain couples TRBV25-1 to TRBJ2-1, with 10 bases identical to TRBD2. The CDR3 runs 15 residues. V was pared by 1 base and J by 9 bases, with 6 bases of the junction left unmatched. Germline V gene sequence: CDR1 MGHDK, CDR2 SYGVNS. The CDR3: CASSEWQREGGEQFF. In nucleotides, the CDR3 is TGTGCCAGCAGTGAATGGCAGCGGGAGGGGGGTGAGCAGTTCTTC.

The V call is TRBV10-3, the J call TRBJ2-3, with D possibly being TRBD2 (5 bases). The germline CDR1 and CDR2 sequences are ENHRY and SYGVKD. CDR3 size: 13 residues. The V end lost 11 bases, the J end lost 3 bases, and 15 bases lay between the germline ends. CDR3 nucleotide sequence: TGTGCCGTGAGTGTACGGGAAACAGATACGCAGTATTTT. Its protein product is CAVSVRETDTQYF.

V usage is TRBV6-5 and J usage is TRBJ2-7; D possibly corresponds to TRBD1 (5 bases). This CDR3 has 11 amino acids. V was cut by 4 bases and J by 10 bases, with 11 bases left in between. The germline gives CDR1 MNHEY, CDR2 SVGAGI. CDR3 loop: CASSSADSQYF. The CDR3 region has the DNA TGTGCCAGCAGTTCCGCCGACAGTCAGTACTTC.

This clone was counted a single time. The J gene is TRBJ2-2, the V gene TRBV19; possible D gene TRBD1, 6 bases. CDR1 and CDR2 (germline): LNHDA, SQIVND (reference sequence). The CDR3 runs to 15 residues. The V and J ends lost 5 bases and 1 base respectively, with 11 bases between them. The CDR3 protein is CASSGGHLNTGELFF. DNA of the CDR3: TGTGCCAGTAGTGGGGGACATCTGAACACCGGGGAGCTGTTTTTT.

The chain carries TRBV4-3 and TRBJ1-1, with unresolved D. Germline values: CDR1 LGHNA, CDR2 YSLEER. This CDR3 has 13 residues. The V end lost 4 bases, the J end lost 5 bases, and 11 bases lay between the germline ends. The CDR3 DNA reads as TGCGCCAGCAGCCTCCGTAGTAAGACTGAAGCTTTCTTT. Translating gives CASSLRSKTEAFF.